Listed below are T cell receptor beta chains from one sample, sequenced in a study of T-cell reconstitution after alpha-beta-depleted transplantation in children. TCRdb called the PCR reads again in MiXCR, with one record for every CDR3 protein. Of about 200,000 distinct CDR3 sequences detected, approximately 6% appear once; the ten largest clones hold about 4.3%. The sequencing used PBMCs, collected before TCRalphabeta/CD19-depleted stem cell transplant. Every receptor here comes from a girl under three years old with combined immunodeficiency, due to receive a stem cell transplant. CDR3s include the opening cysteine and the closing phenylalanine or tryptophan. Fields, in order: D gene, V gene, J gene, CDR3 length, CDR3 protein. The D gene is left open where the match is weak.

d_gene: .; v_gene: TRBV13; j_gene: TRBJ2-1; len: 14; CDR3aa: CASSLERDNNEQFF
d_gene: .; v_gene: TRBV18; j_gene: TRBJ2-7; len: 14; CDR3aa: CASSPSGDQYEQYF
d_gene: .; v_gene: TRBV21-1; j_gene: TRBJ2-1; len: 13; CDR3aa: CASSKNGESEQFF
d_gene: .; v_gene: TRBV5-1; j_gene: TRBJ2-1; len: 15; CDR3aa: CASSLEGGAHNEQFF
d_gene: .; v_gene: TRBV15; j_gene: TRBJ2-7; len: 12; CDR3aa: CATSRDGYEQYF
d_gene: .; v_gene: TRBV7-2; j_gene: TRBJ2-3; len: 15; CDR3aa: CASSLFPLQQDTQYF
d_gene: .; v_gene: TRBV4-3; j_gene: TRBJ2-3; len: 15; CDR3aa: CASSDWFVGPDTQYF
d_gene: .; v_gene: TRBV29-1; j_gene: TRBJ2-7; len: 12; CDR3aa: CSVEDRLYEQYF
d_gene: .; v_gene: TRBV7-7; j_gene: TRBJ2-1; len: 15; CDR3aa: CASSQQPGLANEQFF
d_gene: TRBD2; v_gene: TRBV5-6; j_gene: TRBJ2-1; len: 15; CDR3aa: CASSSGTSGANEQFF
d_gene: TRBD1; v_gene: TRBV29-1; j_gene: TRBJ2-3; len: 14; CDR3aa: CSVELQGVTDTQYF
d_gene: .; v_gene: TRBV20-1; j_gene: TRBJ1-2; len: 12; CDR3aa: CSAMDDGYGYTF
d_gene: TRBD2; v_gene: TRBV6-1; j_gene: TRBJ2-7; len: 15; CDR3aa: CASSQPASGVYEQYF
d_gene: .; v_gene: TRBV29-1; j_gene: TRBJ2-2; len: 13; CDR3aa: CSVNPGSTGELFF
d_gene: .; v_gene: TRBV14; j_gene: TRBJ1-2; len: 13; CDR3aa: CASSQENIYGYTF
d_gene: TRBD2; v_gene: TRBV5-1; j_gene: TRBJ2-1; len: 16; CDR3aa: CASSLFVAGADDEQFF
d_gene: .; v_gene: TRBV4-3; j_gene: TRBJ2-7; len: 15; CDR3aa: CASSQDRRGAYEQYF
d_gene: .; v_gene: TRBV12-3/TRBV12-4; j_gene: TRBJ1-6; len: 17; CDR3aa: CASSLPGTETFGSPLHF
d_gene: .; v_gene: TRBV5-1; j_gene: TRBJ2-2; len: 12; CDR3aa: CASSLATGELFF
d_gene: .; v_gene: TRBV6-1; j_gene: TRBJ2-6; len: 15; CDR3aa: CASTPISSGANVLTF
d_gene: TRBD2; v_gene: TRBV20-1; j_gene: TRBJ2-1; len: 19; CDR3aa: CSARDTLAEEGDSYNEQFF
d_gene: .; v_gene: TRBV3-1; j_gene: TRBJ2-1; len: 14; CDR3aa: CASSQKTWGNEQFF
d_gene: .; v_gene: TRBV6-5; j_gene: TRBJ1-1; len: 12; CDR3aa: CASRVAATEAFF
d_gene: .; v_gene: TRBV29-1; j_gene: TRBJ1-1; len: 11; CDR3aa: CSGRAHTEAFF
d_gene: TRBD2; v_gene: TRBV5-5; j_gene: TRBJ2-1; len: 14; CDR3aa: CASSAGTSQYEQFF
d_gene: TRBD1; v_gene: TRBV29-1; j_gene: TRBJ1-6; len: 13; CDR3aa: CSVKGTGGSPLHF
d_gene: .; v_gene: TRBV18; j_gene: TRBJ2-3; len: 15; CDR3aa: CASSPLRTSTDTQYF
d_gene: TRBD1; v_gene: TRBV5-1; j_gene: TRBJ1-1; len: 18; CDR3aa: CASSLVYRGTGGHTEAFF
d_gene: .; v_gene: TRBV29-1; j_gene: TRBJ2-5; len: 13; CDR3aa: CSVDEGTEETQYF
d_gene: .; v_gene: TRBV2; j_gene: TRBJ2-3; len: 13; CDR3aa: CASSELGTDTQYF
d_gene: TRBD1; v_gene: TRBV6-2/TRBV6-3; j_gene: TRBJ1-1; len: 12; CDR3aa: CASSWGQGEAFF
d_gene: TRBD2; v_gene: TRBV4-2; j_gene: TRBJ2-5; len: 16; CDR3aa: CASSQTETSGEETQYF
d_gene: TRBD1; v_gene: TRBV27; j_gene: TRBJ2-7; len: 15; CDR3aa: CASSLTGTGSYEQYF
d_gene: .; v_gene: TRBV29-1; j_gene: TRBJ2-7; len: 14; CDR3aa: CSVEDRGGGYEQYF
d_gene: .; v_gene: TRBV29-1; j_gene: TRBJ2-1; len: 12; CDR3aa: CSVGDRYNEQFF
d_gene: .; v_gene: TRBV20-1; j_gene: TRBJ2-3; len: 11; CDR3aa: CSARRADTQYF
d_gene: TRBD1; v_gene: TRBV2; j_gene: TRBJ1-2; len: 15; CDR3aa: CAFCFGTDTNYGYTF
d_gene: TRBD2; v_gene: TRBV4-2; j_gene: TRBJ2-7; len: 15; CDR3aa: CASSLVVAGSYEQYF
d_gene: .; v_gene: TRBV3-1; j_gene: TRBJ2-2; len: 15; CDR3aa: CASSPLGQSTGELFF
d_gene: .; v_gene: TRBV4-3; j_gene: TRBJ2-5; len: 14; CDR3aa: CASSQDSYGETQYF
d_gene: .; v_gene: TRBV2; j_gene: TRBJ2-7; len: 15; CDR3aa: CASSEAASVPGEQYF
d_gene: TRBD1; v_gene: TRBV7-9; j_gene: TRBJ1-5; len: 15; CDR3aa: CASSMGQGARQPQHF
d_gene: .; v_gene: TRBV4-3; j_gene: TRBJ1-2; len: 14; CDR3aa: CASSLGLRNYGYTF
d_gene: TRBD1; v_gene: TRBV11-2; j_gene: TRBJ1-4; len: 18; CDR3aa: CASSSPGQGISTNEKLFF
d_gene: .; v_gene: TRBV6-5; j_gene: TRBJ1-1; len: 14; CDR3aa: CASSYYRTNTEAFF
d_gene: .; v_gene: TRBV30; j_gene: TRBJ2-1; len: 14; CDR3aa: CAWTQLGGGNEQFF
d_gene: .; v_gene: TRBV3-1; j_gene: TRBJ2-7; len: 14; CDR3aa: CASSPELVRYEQYF
d_gene: .; v_gene: TRBV4-3; j_gene: TRBJ2-5; len: 16; CDR3aa: CASSQDSLARSETQYF
d_gene: .; v_gene: TRBV20-1; j_gene: TRBJ1-1; len: 14; CDR3aa: CSAPVGARNTEAFF
d_gene: .; v_gene: TRBV27; j_gene: TRBJ2-7; len: 15; CDR3aa: CASSWAGGSNYEQYF
d_gene: .; v_gene: TRBV20-1; j_gene: TRBJ2-1; len: 11; CDR3aa: CSARIVSEQFF
d_gene: .; v_gene: TRBV27; j_gene: TRBJ2-7; len: 15; CDR3aa: CASSLVQGGTYEQYF
d_gene: .; v_gene: TRBV4-3; j_gene: TRBJ2-1; len: 11; CDR3aa: CASSHRDEQFF